This entry lists 31 T cell receptor beta chains sequenced from one sample in a study of blood T cells in healthy people across ages. Next came a second PCR, run for about 6 to 12 cycles, which used a sample-barcoded 5' primer along with a J-beta primer mix. Each CDR3 protein is one row after TCRdb ran MiXCR on the 5' RACE reads. This sample has 700,000 to 850,000 distinct CDR3 sequences; roughly 40% occur once, and the top ten carry 10% to 15%. The sequencing input was blood. These TCRs come from a man aged 18 to 29 in good health.

To note about this clonotype: It may be a read error: a sequence one base away is much more abundant. The V call is TRBV4-3, the J call TRBJ1-2, with a tentative D call TRBD1 (5 bases). Trimming pared 0 bases from V and 12 bases from J, leaving 17 bases between. The length of the CDR3 is 14 residues. The V gene's germline CDR1 is LGHNA and CDR2 YSLEER. CDR3 loop: CASSQDPQVGGHTF. Here the CDR3 DNA reads TGCGCCAGCAGCCAAGACCCACAGGTCGGCGGCCACACCTTC.

This clonotype was detected a few times. V gene TRBV5-1 combines with J gene TRBJ2-3, with no clear D. This CDR3 comprises 13 residues. V was cut by 1 base and J by 6 bases, with 9 bases left in between. Per the germline V gene, CDR1 is SGHRS and CDR2 is YFSETQ. The CDR3 spells CASSLSGWDTQYF. CDR3 coding DNA: TGCGCCAGCAGCTTGAGTGGGTGGGATACGCAGTATTTT.

The sample holds many counts of this clonotype. The genes are TRBV20-1 and TRBJ2-3; 9 bases are a match to TRBD2. Germline V gene lookup returns CDR1 DFQATT and CDR2 SNEGSKA (reference sequence). V shed 3 bases and J 5 bases; nucleotides not matched to a gene: 6. The CDR3 consists of 14 residues. The DNA for the CDR3 is TGCAGTGCTAGGGCGGGAGGGGTTGGAGATACGCAGTATTTT. Its translation: CSARAGGVGDTQYF.

V is TRBV11-1 and J is TRBJ1-1, with D unclear. Germline CDR1 reads SGHAT; CDR2 reads FQDESV (reference sequence). V was shortened by 0 bases and J by 0 bases, with 8 bases between the two germline ends. CDR3 length: 15 amino acids. Here the CDR3 DNA reads TGTGCCAGCAGCTTAGCTCGCGCCCTGAACACTGAAGCTTTCTTT. It is translated as CASSLARALNTEAFF.

V is TRBV11-2 and J is TRBJ2-4; D is tentatively TRBD1 or TRBD2 (6 bases each). The DNA end is a closer match to TRBJ2-7, so the J assignment may be wrong. The CDR3 is 13 amino acids. CDR1 is SGHAT, CDR2 FQNNGV, per germline. CDR3 DNA sequence: TGTGCCAGCAGCGCGGGGACACATTACGAGCAGTACTTC. This encodes CASSAGTHYEQYF.

This clonotype was seen only a few times. V is TRBV9 and J is TRBJ2-3, with 8 bases identical to TRBD2. The junction had 7 bases not matched to a gene; V was cut back by 4 bases and J by 0 bases. CDR1 is SGDLS and CDR2 is YYNGEE in the germline V gene. The CDR3 spans 16 residues. CDR3 region: CASSPGGLGSTDTQYF. The CDR3 nucleotides are TGTGCCAGCAGCCCCGGGGGACTAGGGAGCACAGATACGCAGTATTTT. Complete variable domain (other parts from reference TRBV9 and TRBJ2-3): DSGVTQTPKHLITATGQRVTLRCSPRSGDLSVYWYQQSLDQGLQFLIQYYNGEERAKGNILERFSAQQFPDLHSELNLSSLELGDSALYFCASSPGGLGSTDTQYFGPGTRLTVL.

The rearrangement links TRBV5-1 to TRBJ2-7; D gene unclear. Germline V gives CDR1 SGHRS, CDR2 YFSETQ. V was trimmed by 0 bases and J by 5 bases, leaving 18 bases between them. The CDR3 is 16 residues long. Here the CDR3 reads CASSLGASGGYNEQYF. CDR3 in DNA: TGCGCCAGCAGCTTGGGGGCGTCGGGCGGCTACAACGAGCAGTACTTC.

This sequence joins TRBV12-3 or TRBV12-4 and TRBJ2-7; D uncertain. The CDR3 loop spans 13 amino acids. V was shortened by 5 bases and J by 5 bases, with 13 bases between the two germline ends. CDR3 sequence (DNA): TGTGCCAGCAGTGTAGAGGATACGGACGAGCAGTACTTC. Its translation: CASSVEDTDEQYF.

In its sample, this clonotype was seen a few times. The chain has TRBV6-6 and TRBJ2-1; 11 bases fit TRBD2. The CDR3 consists of 17 residues. Looked up from germline, CDR1 is MNHNY and CDR2 is SVGAGI (reference sequence). The V segment lost 2 bases and the J segment 7 bases; nucleotides outside the gene matches: 10. CDR3 region: CASSYALSGGARNEQFF. CDR3 DNA sequence: TGTGCCAGCAGTTACGCTCTTAGCGGGGGGGCGAGGAATGAGCAGTTCTTC.

This sequence joins TRBV7-2 and TRBJ2-3, with 12 bases that match TRBD2. This CDR3 has 15 amino acids. Per the germline V gene, CDR1 is SGHTA and CDR2 is FQGNSA. With 5 bases clipped from V and 10 bases from J, the junction kept 10 bases outside the gene matches. CDR3 region: CASSKTPSGGAPQYF. Here the CDR3 DNA reads TGTGCCAGCAGCAAGACGCCTAGCGGGGGGGCGCCGCAGTATTTT.

The chain is built from TRBV7-8 and TRBJ1-5; D is ambiguous. The germline V gene encodes CDR1 SGHVS and CDR2 FQNEAQ. Between the trimmed V and J ends, which lost 1 base and 4 bases, there was a span of 8 bases. CDR3 length: 14 amino acids. CDR3 bases: TGTGCCAGCAGCTTAGAAACTCGGAATCAGCCCCAGCATTTT. Translated: CASSLETRNQPQHF.

The rearrangement links TRBV12-3 or TRBV12-4 to TRBJ2-3; TRBD2 agrees at 11 bases. Trimming at V came to 5 bases and at J to 1 base, leaving 11 bases not matched to a gene. The CDR3 totals 18 residues. CDR3 in amino acids: CASSGGASGGLRTDTQYF. The CDR3 DNA is TGTGCCAGCAGTGGGGGGGCTAGCGGGGGGTTACGCACAGATACGCAGTATTTT.

The chain has TRBV29-1 and TRBJ2-2; tentative D call: TRBD2 (6 bases). The V end lost 7 bases, the J end lost 7 bases, and 16 bases lay between the germline ends. The CDR3 consists of 13 residues. Per germline, CDR1 SQVTM and CDR2 ANQGSEA. CDR3 DNA: TGCAGCGCCGCCGGGACTTTTGACGGGGAGCTGTTTTTT. It translates to CSAAGTFDGELFF.

This clonotype has just a few counts. The junction departs from germline at one end; a sequencing error may be responsible. This chain joins TRBV20-1 and TRBJ2-3, with 12 positions matching TRBD1. The CDR3 runs 16 residues. Germline V lookup: CDR1 DFQATT, CDR2 SNEGSKA (reference sequence). CDR3 sequence: CNASVGDRGRTDTQYF. DNA of the CDR3: TGCAATGCTAGTGTGGGGGACAGGGGGCGCACAGATACGCAGTATTTT.

The table lists this clonotype with a few counts. V is TRBV7-9 and J is TRBJ2-5, with D hard to call. The DNA end is a closer match to TRBJ2-1, so the J assignment may be wrong. The CDR3 runs 14 residues. Germline assignment: CDR1 SEHNR and CDR2 FQNEAQ (reference sequence). The CDR3 DNA sequence: TGTGCCAGCAGCCCCGGTGTCGGTCAAGAGACCCAGTTCTTC. Translation: CASSPGVGQETQFF.

CDR3 in DNA: TGTGCCAGCAGTGACGGTGGTAGCGGAGGGTACACAGATACGCAGTATTTT. Residues: CASSDGGSGGYTDTQYF. The chain couples TRBV6-4 to TRBJ2-3, with D possibly TRBD2 on 6 matching bases. CDR3 length: 17 amino acids. Trimming cost V 2 bases and J 2 bases, with 17 bases left between them. The germline V gene encodes CDR1 MRHNA and CDR2 SNTAGT.

The V call is TRBV12-3 or TRBV12-4, the J call TRBJ2-5, with TRBD1 matching 7 bases. TRBJ2-1 matches the DNA end more closely, so the J call is doubtful. CDR3 size: 14 residues. CDR3 protein: CASSLSDREETQFF. Written as DNA, the CDR3 is TGTGCCAGCAGTTTATCAGACAGGGAAGAGACCCAGTTCTTC.

This clonotype was seen more than once but under ten times. The chain is built from TRBV7-6 and TRBJ1-1; D call uncertain. The V and J ends lost 4 bases and 6 bases respectively, with 12 bases between them. From germline, CDR1 is SGHVS and CDR2 FNYEAQ. The CDR3 runs 13 residues. The CDR3 spells CASSSSRQAEAFF. The DNA of the CDR3 is TGTGCCAGCAGCTCTAGCCGGCAAGCTGAAGCTTTCTTT.

Turning to this clonotype: Given the absence of the conserved phenylalanine or tryptophan at the CDR3 end, a read error is likely. The rearrangement links TRBV25-1 to TRBJ2-5; D unclear. The DNA end is more similar to TRBJ2-7, so the J call may be wrong. The CDR3 runs to 15 residues. CDR1 MGHDK and CDR2 SYGVNS come from the germline V gene. The DNA of the CDR3 is TGTGCCAGCAGTGAATATGGATCGCAGAGCTACGAGCAGTACTAC. It encodes CASSEYGSQSYEQYY.

Concerning this clonotype: A junction boundary mismatches the germline segment, possibly from a read error. The chain employs TRBV6-2 or TRBV6-3 and TRBJ1-5; 8 bases line up with TRBD1. The germline V gene has CDR1 MNHEY and CDR2 SVGEGT. This CDR3 contains 16 residues. The CDR3 DNA reads TGTGCCAACAGTCCGCGGACAGGGCTTTTGTATCAGCCCCAGCATTTT. Translation: CANSPRTGLLYQPQHF.

Remarks on this clonotype: A much larger clonotype is one base distant, so this may be a read error. The chain carries TRBV5-6 and TRBJ2-7; TRBD1 agrees at 10 bases. Trimming took 4 bases from V and 7 from J; bases not matched to a gene: 11. Germline V gene data show CDR1 as SGHDT and CDR2 as YYEEEE. The CDR3 runs 15 residues. In nucleotides, the CDR3 is TGTGCCAGCAGCCCCGACAGGGGGCGCGATAGTGAGCAGTACTTC. This gives the protein CASSPDRGRDSEQYF.

The chain combines TRBV25-1 with TRBJ1-4; D may be TRBD1 (6 bases). V was pared by 10 bases and J by 7 bases, with 19 bases between. This CDR3 has 14 amino acids. Germline V lookup: CDR1 MGHDK, CDR2 SYGVNS. CDR3 bases: TGTGCCACCAATAGGGGGGGCAATGGTGAAAAACTGTTTTTT. It codes for CATNRGGNGEKLFF.

This chain links TRBV2 with TRBJ2-3, with 8 bases that match TRBD1. Germline V gives CDR1 SNHLY, CDR2 FYNNEI. With 10 bases clipped from V and 4 bases from J, the junction kept 10 bases outside the gene matches. The CDR3 spans 14 residues. CDR3 residues: CATQDRVDSDTQYF. In DNA form, the CDR3 reads TGTGCCACCCAGGACAGGGTTGATTCAGATACGCAGTATTTT.

The genes are TRBV9 and TRBJ2-3, with 11 positions matching TRBD2. The CDR3 consists of 16 residues. The V and J ends lost 2 bases and 3 bases, in that order; junction bases with no gene match: 5. CDR1 SGDLS and CDR2 YYNGEE come from the germline V gene. The CDR3 protein is CASSVGTSGPTDTQYF. Here the CDR3 DNA reads TGTGCCAGCAGCGTGGGGACTAGCGGCCCGACAGATACGCAGTATTTT.

This clonotype was counted only a few times. The chain is built from TRBV20-1 and TRBJ2-6; D perhaps matches TRBD2 (7 bases). Trimming removed 0 bases at V and 3 bases at J, with 18 bases between. This CDR3 comprises 18 residues. Per the germline V gene, CDR1 is DFQATT and CDR2 is SNEGSKA (reference sequence). CDR3 in amino acids: CSARDLGGARDGANVLTF. DNA of the CDR3: TGCAGTGCTAGAGACTTAGGGGGGGCGCGAGATGGGGCCAACGTCCTGACTTTC.

This clonotype has just a few counts. The chain is built from TRBV6-5 and TRBJ2-3; TRBD2 is a possible D gene (6 bases). Germline-derived CDR1 and CDR2 are MNHEY and SVGAGI. Trimming removed 7 bases at V and 2 bases at J, with 13 bases between. This CDR3 contains 14 residues. The CDR3 region is CASKKDYSTDTQYF. In DNA form, the CDR3 reads TGTGCCAGCAAAAAGGACTATTCCACAGATACGCAGTATTTT.

There are many counts of this clonotype. A much larger clone lies a single base off, so this may be a read error. The chain links TRBV2 to TRBJ2-5, with 8 bases identical to TRBD1. Germline trimming cut 8 bases from V and 4 bases from J; bases unmatched to any gene: 3. The germline gives CDR1 SNHLY, CDR2 FYNNEI. The CDR3 totals 12 residues. The CDR3: CASVGTGETQYF. For the CDR3, the DNA is TGTGCCAGCGTGGGGACAGGAGAGACCCAGTACTTC.

This clonotype was detected only a few times. The genes are TRBV6-1 and TRBJ2-6, with D tentatively TRBD2 (5 bases). Germline-derived CDR1 and CDR2 are MNHNS and SASEGT. The CDR3 has 14 amino acids. Trimming removed 3 bases from V and 3 bases from J, with 6 bases in between. CDR3 nucleotide sequence: TGTGCCAGCAGTGATCGGGGTGGGGCCAACGTCCTGACTTTC. Residues: CASSDRGGANVLTF.

This clonotype was counted at least ten times. J is TRBJ2-5 and V is TRBV20-1; D is possibly TRBD2 (6 bases). CDR1 is DFQATT, CDR2 SNEGSKA, per germline (reference sequence). The CDR3 has 13 amino acids. Trimming left V 1 base short and J 3 bases short, with 9 bases between. CDR3 region: CSARVPGEETQYF. The CDR3 DNA sequence: TGCAGTGCTAGAGTTCCGGGGGAAGAGACCCAGTACTTC.

V gene TRBV21-1 combines with J gene TRBJ2-7; TRBD2 reflects the table's D call only, with no check against the DNA. TRBV21-1 is described as a pseudogene. This CDR3 spans 17 amino acids. CDR3 DNA sequence: TGTGCCAGCAGCAAGGGGAGGAGGGATCCTAGTAGGTACGAGCAGTACTTC. This translates into CASSKGRRDPSRYEQYF.

J is TRBJ1-2 and V is TRBV18; 8 bases agree with TRBD1. The CDR3 consists of 15 residues. In germline, CDR1 is KGHSH, CDR2 LQKENI. V gave up 0 bases and J gave up 4 bases; unmatched junction bases: 4. The CDR3 DNA is TGTGCCAGCTCACCACCGGGACAGGAGATCTATGGCTACACCTTC. It is translated as CASSPPGQEIYGYTF.